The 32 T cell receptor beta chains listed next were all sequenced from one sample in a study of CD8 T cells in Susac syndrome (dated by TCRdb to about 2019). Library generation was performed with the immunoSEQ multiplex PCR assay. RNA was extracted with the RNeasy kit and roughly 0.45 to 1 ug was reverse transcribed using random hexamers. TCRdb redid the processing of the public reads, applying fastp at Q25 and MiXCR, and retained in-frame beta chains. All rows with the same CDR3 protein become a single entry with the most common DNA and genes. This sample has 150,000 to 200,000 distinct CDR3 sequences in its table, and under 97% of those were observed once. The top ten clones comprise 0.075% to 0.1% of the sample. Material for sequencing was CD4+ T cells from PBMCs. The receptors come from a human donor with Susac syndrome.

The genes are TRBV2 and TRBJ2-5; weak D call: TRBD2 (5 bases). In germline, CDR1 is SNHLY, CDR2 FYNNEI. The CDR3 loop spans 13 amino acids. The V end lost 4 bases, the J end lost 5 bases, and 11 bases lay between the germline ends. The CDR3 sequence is CASSGVSAETQYF. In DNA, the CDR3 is TGTGCCAGCAGTGGAGTTAGCGCGGAGACCCAGTACTTC.

The CDR3 here is CASSRGLAGGPETQYF. In nucleotides, the CDR3 is TGTGCCAGCAGCCGCGGACTAGCGGGGGGGCCAGAGACCCAGTACTTC. The chain links TRBV3-1 to TRBJ2-5; 15 nucleotides line up with TRBD2. This CDR3 region has 16 residues. The germline CDR1 and CDR2 sequences are LGHDT and YNNKEL (reference sequence). Trimming at V came to 4 bases and at J to 4 bases, leaving 4 bases not matched to a gene.

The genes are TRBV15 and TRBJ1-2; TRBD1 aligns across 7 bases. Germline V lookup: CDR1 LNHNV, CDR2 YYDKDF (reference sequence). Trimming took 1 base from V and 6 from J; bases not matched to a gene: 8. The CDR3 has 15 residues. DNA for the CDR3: TGTGCCACCAGCAGAGTTGCGGGACAGAACAATGGCTACACCTTC. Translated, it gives CATSRVAGQNNGYTF.

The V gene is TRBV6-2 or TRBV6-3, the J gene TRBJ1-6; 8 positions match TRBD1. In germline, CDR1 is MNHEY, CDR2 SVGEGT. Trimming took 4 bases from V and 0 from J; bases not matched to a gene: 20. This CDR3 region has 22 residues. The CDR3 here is CASSLSTRTGSVGSSYNSPLHF. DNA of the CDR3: TGTGCCAGCAGTTTATCAACCCGGACAGGGTCGGTTGGGAGCTCCTATAATTCACCCCTCCACTTT.

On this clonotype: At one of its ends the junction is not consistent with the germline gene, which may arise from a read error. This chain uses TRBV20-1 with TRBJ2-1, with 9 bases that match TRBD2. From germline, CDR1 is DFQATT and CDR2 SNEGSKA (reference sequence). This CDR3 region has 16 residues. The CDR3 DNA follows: TGCAGGGCTAGAGATCCATGGGCGGGGGGGGGAAATGAGCAGTTCTTC. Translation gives CRARDPWAGGGNEQFF.

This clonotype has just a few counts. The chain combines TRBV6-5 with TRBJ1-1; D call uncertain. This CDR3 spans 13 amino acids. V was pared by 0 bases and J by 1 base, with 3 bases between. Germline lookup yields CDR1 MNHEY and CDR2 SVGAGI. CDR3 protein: CASSYSRNTEAFF. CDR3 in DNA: TGTGCCAGCAGTTACTCCAGGAACACTGAAGCTTTCTTT.

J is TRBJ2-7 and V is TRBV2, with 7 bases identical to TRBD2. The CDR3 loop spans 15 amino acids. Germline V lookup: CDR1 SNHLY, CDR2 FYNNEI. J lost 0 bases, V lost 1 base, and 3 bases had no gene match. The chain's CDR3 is CASSEEASGSYEQYF. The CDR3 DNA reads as TGTGCCAGCAGTGAAGAGGCTAGCGGCTCCTACGAGCAGTACTTC.

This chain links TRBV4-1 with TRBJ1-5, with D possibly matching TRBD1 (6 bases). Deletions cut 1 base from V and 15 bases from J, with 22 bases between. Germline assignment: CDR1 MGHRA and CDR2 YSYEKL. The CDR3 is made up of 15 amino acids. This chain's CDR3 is CASSQAGGGDRARHF. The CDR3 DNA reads TGCGCCAGCAGCCAAGCGGGGGGCGGGGATAGGGCCCGGCATTTT.

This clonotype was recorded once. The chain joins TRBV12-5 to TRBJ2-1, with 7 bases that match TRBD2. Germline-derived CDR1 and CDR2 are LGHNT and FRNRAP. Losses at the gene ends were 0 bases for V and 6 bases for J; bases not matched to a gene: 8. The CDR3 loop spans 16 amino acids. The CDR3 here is CASGLVLPGRGNEQFF. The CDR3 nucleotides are TGTGCTAGTGGTTTGGTACTGCCGGGGAGGGGCAATGAGCAGTTCTTC.

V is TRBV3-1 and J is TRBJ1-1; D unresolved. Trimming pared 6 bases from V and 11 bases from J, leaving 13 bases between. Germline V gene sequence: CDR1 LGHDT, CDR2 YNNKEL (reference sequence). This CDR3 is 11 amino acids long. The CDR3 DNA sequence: TGTGCCAGCAGTCTTGGGCCTGCGGCTTTCTTT. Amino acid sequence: CASSLGPAAFF.

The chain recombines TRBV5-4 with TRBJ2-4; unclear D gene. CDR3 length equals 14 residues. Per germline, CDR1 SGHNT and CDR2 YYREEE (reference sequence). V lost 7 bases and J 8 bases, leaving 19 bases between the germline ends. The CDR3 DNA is TGTGCCAGCGGCCAATGGGAACTACTGGACATTCAGTACTTC. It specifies CASGQWELLDIQYF.

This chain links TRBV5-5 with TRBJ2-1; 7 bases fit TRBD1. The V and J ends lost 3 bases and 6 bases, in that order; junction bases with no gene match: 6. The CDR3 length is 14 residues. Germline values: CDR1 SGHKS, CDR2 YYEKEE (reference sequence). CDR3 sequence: CASSYDRASNEQFF. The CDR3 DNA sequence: TGTGCCAGCAGCTATGACAGGGCGTCCAATGAGCAGTTCTTC.

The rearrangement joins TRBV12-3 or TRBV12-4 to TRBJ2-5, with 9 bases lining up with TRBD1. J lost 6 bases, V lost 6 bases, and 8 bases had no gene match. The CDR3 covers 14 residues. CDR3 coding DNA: TGTGCCAGCAGCACCGGGACAGGGATGCAGACCCAGTACTTC. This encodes CASSTGTGMQTQYF.

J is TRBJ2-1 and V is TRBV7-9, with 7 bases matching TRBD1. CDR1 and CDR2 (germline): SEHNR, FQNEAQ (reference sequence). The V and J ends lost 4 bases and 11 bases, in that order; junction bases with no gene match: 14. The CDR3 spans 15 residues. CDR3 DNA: TGTGCCAGCAGCTCTCGTAACAGGGGACAGTATAAGCAGTTCTTC. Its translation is CASSSRNRGQYKQFF.

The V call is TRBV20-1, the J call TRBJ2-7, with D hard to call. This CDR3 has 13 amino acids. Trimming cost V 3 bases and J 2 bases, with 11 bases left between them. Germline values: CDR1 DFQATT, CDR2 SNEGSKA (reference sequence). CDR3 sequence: CSASYPGAYEQYF. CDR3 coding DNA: TGCAGTGCTAGTTATCCGGGCGCCTACGAGCAGTACTTC.

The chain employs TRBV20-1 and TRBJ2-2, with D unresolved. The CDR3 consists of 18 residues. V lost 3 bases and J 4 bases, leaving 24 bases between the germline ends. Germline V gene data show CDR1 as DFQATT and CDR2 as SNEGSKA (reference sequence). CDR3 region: CSASLGGSRLGTTGELFF. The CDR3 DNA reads TGCAGTGCTAGTCTAGGCGGTTCACGGTTAGGTACCACCGGGGAGCTGTTTTTT.

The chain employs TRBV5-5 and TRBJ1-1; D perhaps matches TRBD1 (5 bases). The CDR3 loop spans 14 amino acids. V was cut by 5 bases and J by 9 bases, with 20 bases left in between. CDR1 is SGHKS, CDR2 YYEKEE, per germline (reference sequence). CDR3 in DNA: TGTGCCAGCAGTTCGACAGCGGGTCTCCCCCAAGCTTTCTTT. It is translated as CASSSTAGLPQAFF. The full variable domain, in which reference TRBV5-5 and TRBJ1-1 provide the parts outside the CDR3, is DAGVTQSPTHLIKTRGQQVTLRCSPISGHKSVSWYQQVLGQGPQFIFQYYEKEERGRGNFPDRFSARQFPNYSSELNVNALLLGDSALYLCASSSTAGLPQAFFGQGTRLTVV.

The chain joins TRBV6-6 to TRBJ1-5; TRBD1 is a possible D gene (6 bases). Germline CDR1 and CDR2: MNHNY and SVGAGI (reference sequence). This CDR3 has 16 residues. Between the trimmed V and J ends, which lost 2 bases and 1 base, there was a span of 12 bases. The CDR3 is CASSYEQGVSNQPQHF. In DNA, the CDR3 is TGTGCCAGCAGTTACGAACAGGGTGTGAGCAATCAGCCCCAGCATTTT.

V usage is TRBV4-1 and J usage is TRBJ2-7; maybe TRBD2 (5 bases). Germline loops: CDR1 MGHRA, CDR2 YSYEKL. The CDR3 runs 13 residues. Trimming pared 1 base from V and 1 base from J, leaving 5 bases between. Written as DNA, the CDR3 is TGCGCCAGCAGCCAAGGGACTTCCTACGAGCAGTACTTC. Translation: CASSQGTSYEQYF.

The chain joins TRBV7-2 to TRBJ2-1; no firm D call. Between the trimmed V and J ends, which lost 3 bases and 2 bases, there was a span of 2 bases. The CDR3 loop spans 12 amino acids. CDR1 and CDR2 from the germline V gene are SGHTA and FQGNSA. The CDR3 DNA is TGTGCCAGCAGCTTCCCCTACAATGAGCAGTTCTTC. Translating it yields CASSFPYNEQFF.

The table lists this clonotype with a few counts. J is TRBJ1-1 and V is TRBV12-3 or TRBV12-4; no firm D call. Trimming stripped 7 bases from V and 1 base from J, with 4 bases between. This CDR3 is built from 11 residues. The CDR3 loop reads CASTRNTEAFF. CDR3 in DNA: TGTGCCAGCACCCGGAACACTGAAGCTTTCTTT.

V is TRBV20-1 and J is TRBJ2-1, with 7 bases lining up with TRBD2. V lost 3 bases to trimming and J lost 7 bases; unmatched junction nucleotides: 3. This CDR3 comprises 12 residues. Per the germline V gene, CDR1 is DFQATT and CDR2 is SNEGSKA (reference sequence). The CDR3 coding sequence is TGCAGTGCTAGCGGGGGGATGAATGAGCAGTTCTTC. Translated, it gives CSASGGMNEQFF.

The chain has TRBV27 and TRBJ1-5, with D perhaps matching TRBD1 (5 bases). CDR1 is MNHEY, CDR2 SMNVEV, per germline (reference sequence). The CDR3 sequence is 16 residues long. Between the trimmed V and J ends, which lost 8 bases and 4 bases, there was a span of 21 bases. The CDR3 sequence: CASRREGRMRNQPQHF. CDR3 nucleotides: TGTGCCAGCCGGCGGGAGGGACGTATGAGAAATCAGCCCCAGCATTTT.

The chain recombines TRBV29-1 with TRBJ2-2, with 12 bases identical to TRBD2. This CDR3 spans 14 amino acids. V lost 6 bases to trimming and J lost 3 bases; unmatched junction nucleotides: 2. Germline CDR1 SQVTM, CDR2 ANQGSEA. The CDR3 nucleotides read TGCAGCGTCCGGACTAGCGGGGACACCGGGGAGCTGTTTTTT. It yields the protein CSVRTSGDTGELFF.

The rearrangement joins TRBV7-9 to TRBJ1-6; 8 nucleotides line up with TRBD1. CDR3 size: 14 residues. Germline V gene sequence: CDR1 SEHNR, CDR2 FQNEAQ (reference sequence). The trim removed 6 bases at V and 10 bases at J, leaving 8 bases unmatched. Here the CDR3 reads CASRPQGDQSPLHF. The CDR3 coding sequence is TGTGCCAGCAGACCACAGGGGGATCAGTCACCCCTCCACTTT.

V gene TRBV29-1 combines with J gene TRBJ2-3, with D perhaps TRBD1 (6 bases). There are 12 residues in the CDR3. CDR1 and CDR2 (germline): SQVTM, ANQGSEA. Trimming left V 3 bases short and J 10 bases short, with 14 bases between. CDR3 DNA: TGCAGCGTTGAGGTGGCAGGGGTTGCGCAGTATTTT. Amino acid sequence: CSVEVAGVAQYF.

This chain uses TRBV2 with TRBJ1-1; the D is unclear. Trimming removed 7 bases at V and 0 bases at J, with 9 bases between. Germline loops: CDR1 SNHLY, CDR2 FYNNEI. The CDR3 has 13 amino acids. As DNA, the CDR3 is TGTGCCAGCAACCTACAGATGAACACTGAAGCTTTCTTT. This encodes CASNLQMNTEAFF.

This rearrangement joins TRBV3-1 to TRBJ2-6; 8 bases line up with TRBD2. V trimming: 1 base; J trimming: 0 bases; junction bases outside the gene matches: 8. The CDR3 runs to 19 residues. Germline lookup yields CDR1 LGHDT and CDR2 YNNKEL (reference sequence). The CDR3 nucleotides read TGTGCCAGCAGCCAAGCGGGAGGGACTAGTACCTCTGGGGCCAACGTCCTGACTTTC. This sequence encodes CASSQAGGTSTSGANVLTF.

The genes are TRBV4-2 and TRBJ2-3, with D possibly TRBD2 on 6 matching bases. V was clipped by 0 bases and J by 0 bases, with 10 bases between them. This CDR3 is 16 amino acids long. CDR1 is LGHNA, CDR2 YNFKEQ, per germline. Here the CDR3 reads CASSQDRTTSTDTQYF. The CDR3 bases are TGTGCCAGCAGCCAAGATCGGACTACCAGCACAGATACGCAGTATTTT.

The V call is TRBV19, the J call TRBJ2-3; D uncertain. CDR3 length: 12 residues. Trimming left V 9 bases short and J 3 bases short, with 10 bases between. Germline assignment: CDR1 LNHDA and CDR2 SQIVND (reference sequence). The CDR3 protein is CASGAKTDTQYF. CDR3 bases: TGTGCCAGCGGAGCTAAGACAGATACGCAGTATTTT.

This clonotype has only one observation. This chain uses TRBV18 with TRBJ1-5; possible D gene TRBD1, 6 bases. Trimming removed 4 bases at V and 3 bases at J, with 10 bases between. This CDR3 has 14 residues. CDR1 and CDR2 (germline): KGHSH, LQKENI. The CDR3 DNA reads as TGTGCCAGCTCACGCGGACAGAACAATCAGCCCCAGCATTTT. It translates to CASSRGQNNQPQHF.

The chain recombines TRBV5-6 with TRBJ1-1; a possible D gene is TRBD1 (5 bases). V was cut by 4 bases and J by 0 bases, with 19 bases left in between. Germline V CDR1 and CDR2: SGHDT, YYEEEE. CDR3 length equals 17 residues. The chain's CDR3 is CASSRPGTWNMNTEAFF. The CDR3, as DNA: TGTGCCAGCAGCCGACCCGGGACGTGGAACATGAACACTGAAGCTTTCTTT.